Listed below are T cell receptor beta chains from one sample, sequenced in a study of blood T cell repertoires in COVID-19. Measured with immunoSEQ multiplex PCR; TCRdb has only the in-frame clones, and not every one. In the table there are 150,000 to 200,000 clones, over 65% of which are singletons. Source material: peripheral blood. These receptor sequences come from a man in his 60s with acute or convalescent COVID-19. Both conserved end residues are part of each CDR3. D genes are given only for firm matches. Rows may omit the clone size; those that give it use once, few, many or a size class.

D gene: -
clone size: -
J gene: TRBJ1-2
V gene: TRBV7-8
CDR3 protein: CASSLDSREYGYTF
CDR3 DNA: TGTGCCAGCAGCTTAGATTCCAGGGAATATGGCTACACCTTC

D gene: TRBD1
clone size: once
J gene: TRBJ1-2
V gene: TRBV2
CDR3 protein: CASSDPLGQSKGYTF
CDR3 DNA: TGTGCCAGCAGTGATCCCCTGGGACAGAGTAAAGGCTACACCTTC

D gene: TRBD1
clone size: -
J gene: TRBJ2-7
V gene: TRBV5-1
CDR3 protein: CASSSDRGHEQYF
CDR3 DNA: TGCGCCAGCAGCTCGGACAGGGGCCACGAGCAGTACTTC

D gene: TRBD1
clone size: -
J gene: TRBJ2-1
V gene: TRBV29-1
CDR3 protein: CSVGQDSSYNEQFF
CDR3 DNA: TGCAGCGTCGGACAGGATAGCTCCTACAATGAGCAGTTCTTC

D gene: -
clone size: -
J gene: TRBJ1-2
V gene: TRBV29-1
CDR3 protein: CSTPDSFGGYTF
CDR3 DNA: TGCAGCACTCCAGACTCCTTCGGGGGCTACACCTTC

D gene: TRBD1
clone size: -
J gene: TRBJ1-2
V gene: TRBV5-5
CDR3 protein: CASSRRDSTHLNYGYTF
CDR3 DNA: TGTGCCAGCAGCCGGAGGGACAGTACACACCTTAACTATGGCTACACCTTC

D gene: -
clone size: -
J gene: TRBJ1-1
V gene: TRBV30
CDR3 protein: CAWSANSPEAFF
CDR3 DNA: TGTGCCTGGAGCGCTAACAGCCCTGAAGCTTTCTTT

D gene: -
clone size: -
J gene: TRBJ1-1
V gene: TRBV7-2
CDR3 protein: CASSLYSRGGFEAFF
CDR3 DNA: TGTGCCAGCAGCTTATATTCCCGGGGAGGTTTCGAAGCTTTCTTT

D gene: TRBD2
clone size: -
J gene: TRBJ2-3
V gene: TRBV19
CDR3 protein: CASSKAGGRGDTQYF
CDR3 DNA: TGTGCCAGTAGTAAAGCGGGGGGACGGGGGGATACGCAGTATTTT

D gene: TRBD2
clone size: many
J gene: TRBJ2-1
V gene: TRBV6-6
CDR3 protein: CASSYQRGGNNEQFF
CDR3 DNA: TGTGCCAGCAGTTACCAGCGGGGGGGGAACAATGAGCAGTTCTTC

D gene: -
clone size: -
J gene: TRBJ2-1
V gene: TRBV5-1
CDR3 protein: CASSFAGMDEQFF
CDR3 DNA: TGCGCCAGCAGCTTCGCAGGGATGGATGAGCAGTTCTTC

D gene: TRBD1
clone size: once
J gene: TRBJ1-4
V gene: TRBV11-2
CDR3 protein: CASSSDRAGEKLFF
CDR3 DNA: TGTGCCAGCAGCTCCGACAGGGCTGGTGAAAAACTGTTTTTT

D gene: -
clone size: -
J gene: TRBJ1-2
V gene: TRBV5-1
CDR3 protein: CASSSEASYGYTF
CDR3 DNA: TGCGCCAGCAGCTCAGAAGCTAGCTATGGCTACACCTTC

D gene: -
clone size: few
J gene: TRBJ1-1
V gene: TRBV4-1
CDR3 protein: CASSQDNSNTEAFF
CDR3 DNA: TGCGCCAGCAGCCAAGATAACAGTAACACTGAAGCTTTCTTT

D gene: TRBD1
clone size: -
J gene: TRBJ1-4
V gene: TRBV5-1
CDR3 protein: CASSLQQGIEKLFF
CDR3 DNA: TGCGCCAGCAGCTTGCAACAGGGGATTGAAAAACTGTTTTTT

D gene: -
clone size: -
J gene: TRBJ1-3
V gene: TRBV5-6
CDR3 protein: CASTPASDYNTIYF
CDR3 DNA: TGTGCCAGCACCCCGGCCAGCGACTATAACACCATATATTTT

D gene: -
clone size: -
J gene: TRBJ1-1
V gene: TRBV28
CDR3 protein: CASSQGLNTEAFF
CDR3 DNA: TGTGCCAGCAGTCAGGGGTTGAACACTGAAGCTTTCTTT

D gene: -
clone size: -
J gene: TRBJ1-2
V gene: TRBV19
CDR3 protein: CASSPSPRTGSYGYTF
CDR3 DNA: TGTGCCAGTAGTCCCAGCCCCCGAACAGGGTCCTATGGCTACACCTTC

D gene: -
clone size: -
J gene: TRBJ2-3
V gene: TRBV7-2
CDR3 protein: CASSYDSSTDTQYF
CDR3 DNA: TGTGCCAGCAGCTACGACAGTAGCACAGATACGCAGTATTTT

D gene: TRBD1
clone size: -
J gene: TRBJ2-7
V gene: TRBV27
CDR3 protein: CASSLVGTANEQYF
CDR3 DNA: TGTGCCAGCAGTTTGGTCGGGACAGCAAACGAGCAGTACTTC

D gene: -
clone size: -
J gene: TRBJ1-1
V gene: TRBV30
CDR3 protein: CVGRNTEAFF
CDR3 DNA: TGTGTCGGTCGGAACACTGAAGCTTTCTTT

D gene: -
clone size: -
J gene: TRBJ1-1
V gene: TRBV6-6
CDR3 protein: CASYLDTGSGTEAFF
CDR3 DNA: TGTGCCAGCTATCTTGATACAGGGTCGGGCACTGAAGCTTTCTTT

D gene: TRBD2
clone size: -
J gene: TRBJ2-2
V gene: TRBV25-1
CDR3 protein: CASQGPGGNTGELFF
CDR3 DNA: TGTGCCAGCCAAGGGCCGGGGGGAAACACCGGGGAGCTGTTTTTT

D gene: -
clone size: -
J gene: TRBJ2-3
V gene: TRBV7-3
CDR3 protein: CASSLTGDTDTQYF
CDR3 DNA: TGTGCCAGCAGCTTAACAGGGGACACAGATACGCAGTATTTT

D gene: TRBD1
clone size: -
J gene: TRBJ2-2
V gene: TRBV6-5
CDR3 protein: CASSPGGAGELFF
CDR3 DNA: TGTGCCAGCAGCCCAGGGGGTGCAGGGGAGCTGTTTTTT

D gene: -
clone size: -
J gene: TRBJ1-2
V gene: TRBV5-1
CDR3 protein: CASSRGQNYGYTF
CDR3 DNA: TGCGCCAGCAGCCGTGGACAGAACTATGGCTACACCTTC

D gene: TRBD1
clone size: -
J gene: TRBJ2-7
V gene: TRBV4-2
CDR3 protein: CASSQDKDRSAYEQYF
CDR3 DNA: TGTGCCAGCAGCCAAGATAAGGACAGGTCTGCCTACGAGCAGTACTTC

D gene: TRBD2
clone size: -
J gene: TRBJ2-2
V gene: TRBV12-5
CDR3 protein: CASGLVIGGGTGELFF
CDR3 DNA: TGTGCTAGTGGTTTGGTGATCGGGGGAGGGACCGGGGAGCTGTTTTTT

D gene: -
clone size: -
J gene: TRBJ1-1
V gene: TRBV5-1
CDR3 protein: CASSPLDSLNTEAFF
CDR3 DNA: TGCGCCAGCAGCCCTCTAGACAGCTTGAACACTGAAGCTTTCTTT

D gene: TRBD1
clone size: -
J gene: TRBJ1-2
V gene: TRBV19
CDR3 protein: CASSSTGGNYGYTF
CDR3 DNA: TGTGCCAGTAGTTCTACAGGGGGCAACTATGGCTACACCTTC

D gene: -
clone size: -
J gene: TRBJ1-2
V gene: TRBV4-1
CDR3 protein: CASSQGPVPANYGYTF
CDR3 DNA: TGCGCCAGCAGCCAAGGTCCAGTCCCCGCTAACTATGGCTACACCTTC